The 7 T cell receptor beta chains below come from one sample, sequenced in a study of T cells expressing NK-cell markers. TCRdb reprocessed the 5' RACE reads and keeps a single row for each CDR3 protein, giving no DNA. This table lists about 390,000 distinct CDR3 sequences. The sequenced material came from blood T cells: a sorted CD56 or NKG2C T cell subset, CD4+ or CD8+ T cells, or bulk PBMC T cells (not recorded which). The receptors derive from a woman between 50 and 59 years old in good health.

This rearrangement joins TRBV11-2 to TRBJ2-1; TCRdb gives TRBD2 as the D gene, but with no DNA this cannot be confirmed. Germline V gives CDR1 SGHAT, CDR2 FQNNGV. This CDR3 region has 16 residues. The CDR3 reads CASSDPGLSTYNEQFF.

J is TRBJ2-2 and V is TRBV15. The CDR3 length is 12 residues. CDR1 is LNHNV, CDR2 YYDKDF, per germline (reference sequence). The CDR3 region is CATSSADGELFF.

The chain has TRBV7-9 and TRBJ2-3; checking the TCRdb D call of TRBD1 is not possible without DNA. CDR1 and CDR2 (germline): SEHNR, FQNEAQ (reference sequence). This CDR3 is built from 16 residues. The CDR3 reads CASSAPGGTSTDTQYF.

V gene TRBV23-1 combines with J gene TRBJ1-5; TCRdb's assignment of TRBD1 cannot be checked, as there is no DNA. TRBV23-1 falls under the ORF class, with uncertain function. The CDR3 is 16 amino acids. The CDR3: CASSQRPRGINQPQHF.

The chain links TRBV3-1 to TRBJ1-1. The CDR3 contains 13 residues. Germline CDR1 and CDR2: LGHDT and YNNKEL (reference sequence). CDR3 sequence reads: CASSQGHRPEAFF.

This chain uses TRBV28 with TRBJ2-6; absent DNA, TCRdb's TRBD1 call cannot be checked. The length of the CDR3 is 15 residues. Germline loops: CDR1 MDHEN, CDR2 SYDVKM. The chain's CDR3 is CASSPGWTGANVLTF. Full variable domain (remainder filled in from reference TRBV28 and TRBJ2-6): DVKVTQSSRYLVKRTGEKVFLECVQDMDHENMFWYRQDPGLGLRLIYFSYDVKMKEKGDIPEGYSVSREKKERFSLILESASTNQTSMYLCASSPGWTGANVLTFGAGSRLTVL.

CDR3 residues: CASSSPRTDTQYF. The chain uses TRBV11-3 and TRBJ2-3. The CDR3 extends over 13 amino acids. Germline V gene sequence: CDR1 SGHNT, CDR2 YENEEA.